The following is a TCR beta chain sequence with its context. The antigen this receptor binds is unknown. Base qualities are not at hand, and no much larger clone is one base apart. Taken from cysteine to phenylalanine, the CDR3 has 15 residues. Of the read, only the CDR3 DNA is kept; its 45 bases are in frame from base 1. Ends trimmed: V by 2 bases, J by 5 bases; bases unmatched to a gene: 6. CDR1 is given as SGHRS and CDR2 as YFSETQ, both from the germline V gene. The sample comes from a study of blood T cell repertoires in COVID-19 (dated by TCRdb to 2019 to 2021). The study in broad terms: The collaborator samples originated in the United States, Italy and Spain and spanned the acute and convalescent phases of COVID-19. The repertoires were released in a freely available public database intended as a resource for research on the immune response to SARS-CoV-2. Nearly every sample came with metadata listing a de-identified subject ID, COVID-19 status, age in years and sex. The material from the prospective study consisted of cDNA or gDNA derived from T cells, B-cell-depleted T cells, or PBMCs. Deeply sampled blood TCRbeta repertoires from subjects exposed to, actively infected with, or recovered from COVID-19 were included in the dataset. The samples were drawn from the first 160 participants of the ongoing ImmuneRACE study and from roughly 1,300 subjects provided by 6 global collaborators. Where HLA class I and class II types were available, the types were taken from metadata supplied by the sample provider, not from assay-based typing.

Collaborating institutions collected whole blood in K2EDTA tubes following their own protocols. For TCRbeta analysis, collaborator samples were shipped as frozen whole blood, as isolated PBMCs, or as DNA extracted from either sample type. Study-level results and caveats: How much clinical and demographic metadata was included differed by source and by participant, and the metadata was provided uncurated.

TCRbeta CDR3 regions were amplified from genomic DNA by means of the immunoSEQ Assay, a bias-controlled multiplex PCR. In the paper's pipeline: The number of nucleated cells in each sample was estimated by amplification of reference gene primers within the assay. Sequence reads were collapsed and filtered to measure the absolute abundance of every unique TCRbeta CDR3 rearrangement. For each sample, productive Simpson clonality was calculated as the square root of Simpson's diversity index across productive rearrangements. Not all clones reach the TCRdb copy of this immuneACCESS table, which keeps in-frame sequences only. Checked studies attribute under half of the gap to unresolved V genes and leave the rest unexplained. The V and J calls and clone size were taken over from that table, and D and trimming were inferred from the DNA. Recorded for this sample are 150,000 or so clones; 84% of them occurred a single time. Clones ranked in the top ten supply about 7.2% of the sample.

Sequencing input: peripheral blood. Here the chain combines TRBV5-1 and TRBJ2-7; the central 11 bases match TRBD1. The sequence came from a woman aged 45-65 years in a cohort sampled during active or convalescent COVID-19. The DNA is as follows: TGCGCCAGCAGCTTAGGTCGGACAGGGGGCGACGAGCAGTACTTC. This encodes CASSLGRTGGDEQYF.